The sequence of this TCR beta chain was determined in a study of blood T cell repertoires in COVID-19. Study summary: Some COVID-19 samples were acute and others convalescent; all came from the United States, Italy and Spain. Sample material is recorded as cDNA or gDNA derived from T cells, B-cell-depleted T cells, or PBMCs.

Germline lookup yields CDR1 MDHEN and CDR2 SYDVKM. The germline V and J ends were trimmed by 3 bases and 2 bases, with 7 bases remaining between them. The CDR3 totals 14 residues. Produced via immunoSEQ multiplex PCR; TCRdb's table is partial and in-frame only. The sample lists under 75,000 clones; 80% were seen once. This sequence joins TRBV28 and TRBJ1-4; D possibly corresponds to TRBD1 (5 bases). The sequence was obtained from a man between 60 and 75 years old with acute or convalescent COVID-19. Sequenced sample: peripheral blood. CDR3 protein: CASSFPGTNEKLFF. CDR3 nucleotide sequence: TGTGCCAGCAGTTTCCCAGGGACTAATGAAAAACTGTTTTTT.